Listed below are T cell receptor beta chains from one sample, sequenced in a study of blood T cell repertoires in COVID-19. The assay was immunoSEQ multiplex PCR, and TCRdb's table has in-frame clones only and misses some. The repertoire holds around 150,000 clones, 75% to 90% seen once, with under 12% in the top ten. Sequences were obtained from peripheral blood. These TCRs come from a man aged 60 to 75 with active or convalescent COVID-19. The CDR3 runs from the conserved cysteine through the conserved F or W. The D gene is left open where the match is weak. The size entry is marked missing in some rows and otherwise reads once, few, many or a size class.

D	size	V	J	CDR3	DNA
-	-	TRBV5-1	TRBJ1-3	CASSLDPGSGNTIYF	TGCGCCAGCAGCTTGGATCCGGGCTCTGGAAACACCATATATTTT
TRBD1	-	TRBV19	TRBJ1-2	CASTQGSYGYTF	TGTGCCAGTACACAGGGGAGCTATGGCTACACCTTC
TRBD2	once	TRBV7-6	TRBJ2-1	CASSSGLAAPKSEQFF	TGTGCCAGCAGTTCGGGACTAGCGGCTCCTAAGAGTGAGCAGTTCTTC
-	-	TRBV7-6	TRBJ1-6	CASSATVQGGNSPLHF	TGTGCCAGCAGCGCAACAGTACAGGGTGGCAATTCACCCCTCCACTTT
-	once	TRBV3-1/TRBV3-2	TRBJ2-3	CASSGVSLYRRTDTQYF	TGTGCCAGCAGCGGAGTTTCGTTATACCGGCGCACAGATACGCAGTATTTT
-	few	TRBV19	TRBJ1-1	CASSINRNTEAFF	TGTGCCAGTAGTATTAACAGGAACACTGAAGCTTTCTTT
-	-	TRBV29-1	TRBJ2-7	CSARSRYYEQYF	TGCAGCGCCCGGTCGCGTTACTACGAGCAGTACTTC
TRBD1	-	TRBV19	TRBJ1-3	CASFDRGPFSSPGNTIYF	TGTGCCAGCTTCGACAGGGGCCCGTTCTCGTCTCCTGGAAACACCATATATTTT
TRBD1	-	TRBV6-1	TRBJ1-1	CASSEVAGGTEAFF	TGTGCCAGCAGTGAAGTGGCAGGGGGCACTGAAGCTTTCTTT
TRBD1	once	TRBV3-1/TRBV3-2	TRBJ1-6	CASSQGTGGAGSPLHF	TGTGCCAGCAGCCAAGGGACAGGGGGCGCGGGTTCACCCCTCCACTTT
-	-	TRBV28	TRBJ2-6	CASRLEMAGANVLTF	TGTGCCAGCAGGCTCGAGATGGCTGGGGCCAACGTCCTGACTTTC
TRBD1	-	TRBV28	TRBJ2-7	CASSGRDRGREQYF	TGTGCCAGCAGTGGACGAGACAGGGGGCGAGAGCAGTACTTC
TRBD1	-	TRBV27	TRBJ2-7	CASSLEQGYEQYF	TGTGCCAGCAGTTTAGAACAGGGGTACGAGCAGTACTTC